The 14 T cell receptor beta chains below were found in one sample sequenced in a study of blood T cell repertoires in COVID-19. Using immunoSEQ multiplex PCR, the repertoire was profiled, and TCRdb retains in-frame clones only, with some absent. Among 150,000 to 200,000 clones listed, less than 90% were seen once. Sequences were obtained from peripheral blood. These receptors all stem from a woman in her fifties or sixties with COVID-19, enrolled during active disease.

V usage is TRBV9 and J usage is TRBJ1-4; D is unclear. CDR3 length: 17 residues. Germline-derived CDR1 and CDR2 are SGDLS and YYNGEE. Deletions cut 4 bases from V and 0 bases from J, with 16 bases between. CDR3 protein: CASSPVRTRATNEKLFF. The CDR3 DNA sequence: TGTGCCAGCAGCCCTGTTCGCACGCGGGCAACTAATGAAAAACTGTTTTTT.

V and J are TRBV19 and TRBJ1-1; a weak D match, TRBD1 (5 bases). Trimming pared 3 bases from V and 4 bases from J, leaving 12 bases between. CDR1 is LNHDA and CDR2 is SQIVND in the germline V gene (reference sequence). CDR3 size: 14 residues. CDR3 residues: CASSIQFGGTEAFF. The CDR3 nucleotides read TGTGCCAGTAGTATCCAGTTCGGGGGCACTGAAGCTTTCTTT.

This clone showed up just once. The rearrangement links TRBV5-1 to TRBJ2-7; D not certain. Germline lookup yields CDR1 SGHRS and CDR2 YFSETQ. Trimming shortened V by 0 bases and J by 2 bases, and 12 bases separated the two germline ends. The CDR3 extends over 15 amino acids. The CDR3 reads CASSLAQDFTYEQYF. The CDR3 DNA sequence: TGCGCCAGCAGCTTGGCCCAAGACTTTACCTACGAGCAGTACTTC.

The chain is built from TRBV25-1 and TRBJ1-5; D is possibly TRBD1 (5 bases). Looked up from germline, CDR1 is MGHDK and CDR2 is SYGVNS. V was shortened by 2 bases and J by 3 bases, with 11 bases between the two germline ends. This CDR3 spans 15 amino acids. CDR3 nucleotides: TGTGCCAGCAGTGAAGGAGGGGCCTACAATCAGCCCCAGCATTTT. It is translated as CASSEGGAYNQPQHF.

In DNA form, the CDR3 reads TGCAGCGGAGGGACTGCTCGGAAGAACACTGAAGCTTTCTTT. Its translation is CSGGTARKNTEAFF. The V and J genes are TRBV29-1 and TRBJ1-1; D is possibly TRBD1 (5 bases). The CDR3 totals 14 residues. Germline V gene lookup returns CDR1 SQVTM and CDR2 ANQGSEA. Trimming left V 7 bases short and J 1 base short, with 16 bases between.

This chain connects TRBV19 to TRBJ1-4; 7 positions agree with TRBD1. Trimming at V came to 4 bases and at J to 10 bases, leaving 6 bases not matched to a gene. There are 13 residues in the CDR3. The germline V gene encodes CDR1 LNHDA and CDR2 SQIVND (reference sequence). The CDR3 protein is CASSKGGTVKLFF. In nucleotides, the CDR3 is TGTGCCAGTAGTAAAGGGGGCACGGTAAAACTGTTTTTT.

V and J are TRBV19 and TRBJ1-2; 9 bases align to TRBD1. V gave up 7 bases and J gave up 4 bases; unmatched junction bases: 10. CDR3 size: 15 residues. Germline V gene lookup returns CDR1 LNHDA and CDR2 SQIVND (reference sequence). CDR3 nucleotide sequence: TGTGCCAGTAAACTACTCGGGACAGGGTTCTATGGCTACACCTTC. This sequence encodes CASKLLGTGFYGYTF.

The chain recombines TRBV11-3 with TRBJ2-7; no clear D gene. The CDR3 loop spans 12 amino acids. The germline V and J ends were trimmed by 0 bases and 2 bases, with 2 bases remaining between them. The V gene's germline CDR1 is SGHNT and CDR2 YENEEA. CDR3 sequence reads: CASSLDTYEQYF. DNA of the CDR3: TGTGCCAGCAGCTTAGACACCTACGAGCAGTACTTC.

The CDR3 sequence is CASRHTLAASYNEQFF. In DNA, the CDR3 is TGTGCCAGCAGACATACCTTAGCGGCGTCCTACAATGAGCAGTTCTTC. V and J are TRBV7-3 and TRBJ2-1; tentatively, D is TRBD2 (6 bases). V dropped 6 bases and J dropped 1 base, with 16 bases sitting between them. CDR3 size: 16 residues. Germline V CDR1 and CDR2: SGHTA, FQGTGA.

The rearrangement uses TRBV24-1 and TRBJ2-5; TRBD1 might be the D (6 bases). This CDR3 region has 14 residues. Germline V lookup: CDR1 KGHDR, CDR2 SFDVKD. V lost 7 bases and J lost 1, with 12 bases in between. This CDR3 reads CATRATGFQETQYF. The CDR3 coding sequence is TGTGCCACCAGGGCCACAGGGTTCCAAGAGACCCAGTACTTC.

The rearrangement joins TRBV5-1 to TRBJ2-1, with a weak D call TRBD1 (5 bases). CDR1 and CDR2 from the germline V gene are SGHRS and YFSETQ. V gave up 2 bases and J gave up 5 bases, with 14 bases separating them. The CDR3 extends over 15 amino acids. CDR3 bases: TGCGCCAGCAGCTTCCAGACAGAACCAAACAATGAGCAGTTCTTC. Encoded protein: CASSFQTEPNNEQFF.

J is TRBJ2-7 and V is TRBV15; D perhaps matches TRBD2 (6 bases). CDR1 LNHNV and CDR2 YYDKDF come from the germline V gene (reference sequence). V shed 0 bases and J shed 3 bases, with 21 bases lying between them. This CDR3 contains 18 residues. The CDR3 loop is CATSRDGAREKSYYEQYF. CDR3 in DNA: TGTGCCACCAGCAGAGATGGCGCCCGGGAGAAAAGCTACTACGAGCAGTACTTC.

This clone was seen only a few times. V is TRBV6-6 and J is TRBJ2-7; D uncertain. This CDR3 comprises 13 residues. V lost 0 bases, J lost 6 bases, and 9 bases lay in between. CDR1 is MNHNY and CDR2 is SVGAGI in the germline V gene (reference sequence). The CDR3 sequence: CASSYSQELEQYF. The CDR3 coding sequence is TGTGCCAGCAGTTACTCTCAAGAACTCGAGCAGTACTTC.

This clone has a handful of counts. In DNA form, the CDR3 reads TGCGCCAGCAGTTTCGATACGGTGGCTAATGAAAAACTGTTTTTT. Encoded protein: CASSFDTVANEKLFF. The chain combines TRBV5-1 with TRBJ1-4; D is uncertain. The V end lost 5 bases, the J end lost 3 bases, and 14 bases lay between the germline ends. There are 15 residues in the CDR3. Germline assignment: CDR1 SGHRS and CDR2 YFSETQ.